This note documents a single T cell receptor beta chain sequence. Its antigen is undetermined. These data come from a study of monozygotic twins with inflammatory bowel disease. Study findings and constraints: IBD patients had lower TCRbeta diversity (inverse Simpson) than healthy co-twins.

The CDR3 is 14 residues long. Germline lookup yields CDR1 SGHRS and CDR2 YFSETQ. A 6-nucleotide sample barcode was carried by the UMIs, which template switching added. TCRalpha and TCRbeta cDNA went through two nested PCRs of approximately 16 and 10 cycles. TCRdb derives one entry per CDR3 protein from the 5' RACE reads, leaving out DNA. The sample table includes some 190,000 distinct CDR3 sequences. The TCR was taken from a human donor with ulcerative colitis or Crohn's disease, or a healthy co-twin of an affected twin (not recorded which). The chain joins TRBV5-1 to TRBJ2-2. Sequenced input: blood. CDR3 region: CASTGRVEAGELFF.